Following are 17 T cell receptor beta chains from one sample sequenced in a study of T-cell memory formation after mild COVID-19. Via MiXCR, TCRdb re-called the 5' RACE reads, giving one row per CDR3 protein. This table holds about 390,000 distinct CDR3 sequences, roughly 15% found once. Sequenced sample: PBMCs or a T cell subset sorted from them (not recorded which). The receptor source for this set is a man aged 18 to 29 who had mild COVID-19 (a few samples of this study predate the infection). Cell type and time point are not known.

This clonotype was seen more than once but under ten times. This rearrangement joins TRBV24-1 to TRBJ2-1, with D unresolved. Deletions cut 9 bases from V and 10 bases from J, with 6 bases between. Per the germline V gene, CDR1 is KGHDR and CDR2 is SFDVKD. The CDR3 runs 9 residues. CDR3 in DNA: TGTGCCACCCGTCCGGAGCAGTTCTTC. Protein: CATRPEQFF.

In its sample, this clonotype was seen a few times. The genes are TRBV4-3 and TRBJ1-2; D is uncertain. From germline, CDR1 is LGHNA and CDR2 YSLEER. The CDR3 runs to 16 residues. Trimming took 0 bases from V and 4 from J, leaving 15 bases between them. The CDR3 sequence is CASSQDLEGGPYGYTF. CDR3 in DNA: TGCGCCAGCAGCCAAGATTTGGAGGGAGGGCCCTATGGCTACACCTTC.

The CDR3 loop is CASSPSNGKGHNEQFF. In DNA, the CDR3 is TGTGCCAGCAGCCCCTCAAACGGGAAGGGGCACAATGAGCAGTTCTTC. The V gene is TRBV21-1, the J gene TRBJ2-1; the table's D call, TRBD1, was not checked against the DNA. TRBV21-1 is shown as a pseudogene. The CDR3 is 16 amino acids.

The gene calls are TRBV20-1 and TRBJ2-1, with 8 bases that match TRBD2. This CDR3 contains 15 residues. Germline CDR1 is DFQATT and CDR2 is SNEGSKA (reference sequence). The ends lost 0 bases at V and 3 bases at J; junction bases unmatched: 4. The chain's CDR3 is CSAREAGVVYNEQFF. CDR3 nucleotides: TGCAGTGCTAGAGAAGCGGGGGTCGTCTACAATGAGCAGTTCTTC.

This chain joins TRBV6-5 and TRBJ2-7; D gene ambiguous. The CDR3 covers 12 residues. V lost 6 bases to trimming and J lost 4 bases, with 10 bases between them. CDR1 and CDR2 (germline): MNHEY, SVGAGI. CDR3 nucleotides: TGTGCCAGCAGGAAAGGCCTTTACGAGCAGTACTTC. Its protein is CASRKGLYEQYF.

This clonotype was seen a few times. This chain joins TRBV5-5 and TRBJ2-7, with D unresolved. The germline CDR1 and CDR2 sequences are SGHKS and YYEKEE (reference sequence). V was clipped by 1 base and J by 5 bases, with 10 bases between them. The CDR3 is made up of 13 amino acids. As DNA, the CDR3 is TGTGCCAGCAGCTTGTGGGTGTCCGACGAGCAGTACTTC. Residues: CASSLWVSDEQYF.

This clonotype was counted only a few times. The chain is built from TRBV28 and TRBJ1-6; possibly TRBD1 for D (5 bases). The CDR3 consists of 12 residues. Deletions cut 10 bases from V and 6 bases from J, with 10 bases between. Germline lookup yields CDR1 MDHEN and CDR2 SYDVKM. This CDR3 is CATDSSNSPLHF. Here the CDR3 DNA reads TGTGCCACCGACAGCAGTAATTCACCCCTCCACTTT.

J is TRBJ2-1 and V is TRBV7-3; D is unclear. V was cut by 5 bases and J by 0 bases, with 11 bases left in between. Germline V gene data show CDR1 as SGHTA and CDR2 as FQGTGA. The CDR3 length is 15 residues. The CDR3 coding sequence is TGTGCCAGCAGCCCCTGGACCAGCTCCTACAATGAGCAGTTCTTC. It encodes CASSPWTSSYNEQFF.

The chain links TRBV7-9 to TRBJ2-5; 7 bases align to TRBD1. CDR1 is SEHNR, CDR2 FQNEAQ, per germline (reference sequence). J was trimmed by 5 bases and V by 5 bases; bases with no gene match: 11. The CDR3 consists of 15 residues. The CDR3 spells CASSRPGGRMETQYF. The CDR3 DNA reads as TGTGCCAGCAGCCGCCCAGGGGGTAGGATGGAGACCCAGTACTTC.

There are a few counts of this clonotype. V usage is TRBV5-1 and J usage is TRBJ1-3; D unclear. Germline V CDR1 and CDR2: SGHRS, YFSETQ. CDR3 length: 14 amino acids. V gave up 0 bases and J gave up 4 bases, with 8 bases separating them. CDR3 protein: CASSLVGIGNTIYF. CDR3 nucleotide sequence: TGCGCCAGCAGCTTGGTAGGGATCGGAAACACCATATATTTT.

This chain uses TRBV7-3 with TRBJ2-6; TRBD1 might be the D (5 bases). Germline V gives CDR1 SGHTA, CDR2 FQGTGA. The V and J ends lost 5 bases and 0 bases respectively, with 11 bases between them. This CDR3 region has 16 residues. This CDR3 is CASSRTGFSGANVLTF. CDR3 sequence (DNA): TGTGCCAGCAGCCGAACAGGCTTCTCTGGGGCCAACGTCCTGACTTTC.

The rearrangement links TRBV2 to TRBJ2-7; TRBD1 agrees at 8 bases. CDR1 is SNHLY, CDR2 FYNNEI, per germline. This CDR3 spans 14 amino acids. J was trimmed by 6 bases and V by 2 bases; bases with no gene match: 6. CDR3 sequence (DNA): TGTGCCAGCAGTGAACAGGGGGCGAGCAGCGAGCAGTACGTC. It specifies CASSEQGASSEQYV.

J is TRBJ2-7 and V is TRBV5-4, with a tentative D call TRBD1 (5 bases). CDR3 length: 11 residues. V lost 2 bases and J lost 11, with 11 bases in between. Germline V gene sequence: CDR1 SGHNT, CDR2 YYREEE (reference sequence). The CDR3 is CASSFEDREYV. Here the CDR3 DNA reads TGTGCCAGCAGCTTTGAAGACAGAGAGTACGTC.

This clonotype has a single count. V usage is TRBV4-1 and J usage is TRBJ2-2, with D perhaps TRBD1 or TRBD2 (5 bases each). CDR1 is MGHRA and CDR2 is YSYEKL in the germline V gene. The CDR3 is 19 amino acids. Trimming shortened V by 1 base and J by 4 bases, and 22 bases separated the two germline ends. CDR3 nucleotides: TGCGCCAGCAGCCAAGCCGGTGGATCGGGGCGTGGAGGCACCGGGGAGCTGTTTTTT. This gives the protein CASSQAGGSGRGGTGELFF.

V gene TRBV10-3 combines with J gene TRBJ2-3; no clear D gene. Germline V gene data show CDR1 as ENHRY and CDR2 as SYGVKD. V dropped 0 bases and J dropped 3 bases, with 4 bases sitting between them. CDR3 length: 13 amino acids. CDR3 sequence reads: CAISESLTDTQYF. The CDR3 DNA sequence: TGTGCCATCAGTGAGTCATTGACAGATACGCAGTATTTT.

This clonotype occurred many times. The chain has TRBV6-5 and TRBJ2-1, with a possible D match to TRBD1 (5 bases). Germline CDR1 and CDR2: MNHEY and SVGAGI. Trimming removed 6 bases from V and 15 bases from J, with 15 bases in between. CDR3 length equals 11 residues. In DNA form, the CDR3 reads TGTGCCAGCAGAGCAGGGTCCGCGGTGTTCTTC. Encoded protein: CASRAGSAVFF.

V usage is TRBV12-3 or TRBV12-4 and J usage is TRBJ2-5, with D possibly TRBD2 on 6 matching bases. Trimming took off 4 bases at V and 1 base at J, with 10 bases between the two ends. The CDR3 covers 14 residues. CDR3 sequence: CASSSFSGQETQYF. DNA for the CDR3: TGTGCCAGCAGTTCTTTTAGCGGCCAAGAGACCCAGTACTTC.